This T cell receptor (beta chain) was retrieved from a study of CD8 T cells in ankylosing spondylitis. Study-wide points: The study looked at matched synovial fluid samples from ankylosing spondylitis patients. Disease-linked clones were reported to be significantly enriched there.

This clonotype has more than one count but fewer than ten. The antigen is not known. TCRdb re-analysed the 5' RACE reads in MiXCR, keeping a single row per CDR3 protein. The table lists about 240,000 distinct CDR3 sequences, 20% to 30% of them singletons. Material for sequencing was blood, either unsorted or a sorted T cell fraction (not recorded which). The TCR sequence derives from a male donor with ankylosing spondylitis or in good health (not recorded which).

The CDR3 region has the DNA TGCAGTGCTCCCAAGGTTAAGCGGGGGGGTGAGCAGTTCTTC. Amino acid sequence: CSAPKVKRGGEQFF. The chain links TRBV20-1 to TRBJ2-1; TRBD2 agrees at 10 bases. This CDR3 has 14 residues. J gave up 9 bases and V 5 bases, and 10 bases lay outside the gene matches. Germline V gene lookup returns CDR1 DFQATT and CDR2 SNEGSKA (reference sequence).